The T cell receptor beta chain under discussion was sequenced for a study of blood T cell repertoires in COVID-19. Turning to the study itself: Both acute and convalescent COVID-19 samples were obtained from the United States, Italy and Spain. T cells, B-cell-depleted T cells, or PBMCs supplied cDNA or gDNA.

In the original processing: Researchers report that nucleated cell counts were estimated from reference gene primer amplification. Only in-frame clones appear in the TCRdb table, and some are missing; sequencing was by immunoSEQ multiplex PCR. That table gives V, J and clone size, and the DNA gave D and trimming. The profile shows roughly 440,000 clones, around 88% of them singletons. Germline CDR1 reads SEHNR; CDR2 reads FQNEAQ (reference sequence). V lost 4 bases and J lost 5, with 17 bases in between. The CDR3 extends over 15 amino acids. Seattle cases were enrolled at active infection and followed longitudinally.

The chain is built from TRBV7-9 and TRBJ2-5; TRBD1 is a possible D gene (7 bases). Sequencing was performed on peripheral blood. This sequence originates from a woman in her forties or fifties with COVID-19, enrolled during active disease. CDR3 bases: TGTGCCAGCAGCTCTCCGGAGGGGGCTGGGGAGACCCAGTACTTC. It yields the protein CASSSPEGAGETQYF.